A selection of T cell receptor beta chains follows, all from one sample in a study of CD8 T cells in ankylosing spondylitis. Each CDR3 protein is one row after TCRdb ran MiXCR on the 5' RACE reads. In the table there are approximately 290,000 distinct CDR3 sequences, 20% of which are singletons. Sequenced material: blood, either unsorted or a sorted T cell fraction (not recorded which). All receptors derive from a female donor with ankylosing spondylitis or in good health (not recorded which). Both conserved end residues are part of each CDR3. The order of the fields is V gene, J gene, CDR3 protein.

TRBV28	TRBJ2-1	CASRGGGSPYNEQFF
TRBV6-5	TRBJ2-5	CASSFHATDQETQYF
TRBV7-6	TRBJ2-1	CASSIPSRGGSYNEQFF
TRBV7-2	TRBJ2-1	CASSYGGGEVRNEQFF
TRBV28	TRBJ2-1	CASSFGGRNEQFF
TRBV6-1	TRBJ2-7	CASSPSRRQKVAEQYF
TRBV7-9	TRBJ1-1	CASSRDAKEAFF
TRBV3-1	TRBJ2-7	CASWGTGEFYGQYF
TRBV6-1	TRBJ2-3	CASEQRAAGDTQYF
TRBV5-1	TRBJ1-3	CASSLQGPGNTIYF
TRBV29-1	TRBJ2-3	CSVTSEGRITDTQYF
TRBV27	TRBJ1-1	CASSDRVVYTEAFF
TRBV6-2/TRBV6-3	TRBJ2-2	CASSLTDLGELFF
TRBV27	TRBJ2-7	CASTPEWISGRSEQYF
TRBV20-1	TRBJ1-5	CSASTGLGGNQPQHF
TRBV27	TRBJ1-4	CASSPRTVRGEKLFF
TRBV7-6	TRBJ2-1	CASSLETHRYDEQFF
TRBV15	TRBJ2-3	CATGAGRTDTQYF
TRBV6-1	TRBJ1-6	CASSRQDNSPLHF
TRBV20-1	TRBJ1-1	CSARSRRGGTEAFF
TRBV19	TRBJ2-2	CASSPPSGGISTGELFF
TRBV12-3/TRBV12-4	TRBJ1-1	CASSTQQGRSTEAFF
TRBV7-9	TRBJ2-1	CASSFSERGIEKQFF
TRBV10-3	TRBJ2-1	CAISDGGGTSNEQFF
TRBV6-6	TRBJ2-1	CASRRAENEQFF
TRBV7-8	TRBJ2-3	CASSPLTSGTDTQYF
TRBV20-1	TRBJ1-2	CSASRGQYYGYTF
TRBV28	TRBJ1-1	CASMRTGGVNTEAFF
TRBV19	TRBJ1-1	CASSIGPRPDTEAFF
TRBV6-2/TRBV6-3	TRBJ2-5	CASSYGPSEYQETQYF
TRBV15	TRBJ2-5	CATSRDVVETQYF
TRBV7-6	TRBJ1-1	CASSFDTNPMNTEAFF
TRBV15	TRBJ1-5	CATSRDRLSNQPQHF
TRBV6-5	TRBJ2-1	CASSYSLAGRVSSYNEQFF
TRBV7-2	TRBJ2-5	CASSQGAGIGETQYF
TRBV5-1	TRBJ1-4	CASKEGAATNEKLFF
TRBV7-8	TRBJ2-2	CASSLGTGYTGELFF
TRBV4-3	TRBJ1-1	CASSQEIGQGVSEAFF
TRBV10-2	TRBJ2-2	CASKSRDRGGGELFF
TRBV12-3/TRBV12-4	TRBJ1-1	CASRPRGGEAFF
TRBV5-1	TRBJ1-2	CASSLGTGGSYGYTF
TRBV7-2	TRBJ2-1	CASRRDRYYNEQFF
TRBV20-1	TRBJ2-3	CSARWQGAVNTQYF
TRBV7-9	TRBJ2-1	CASSSPPLAGERNEQFF
TRBV6-2/TRBV6-3	TRBJ1-1	CASRQRDLRTNTEAFF
TRBV4-3	TRBJ2-1	CASSQVAGGSYNEQFF
TRBV7-2	TRBJ2-6	CASSFGGKTSGTNVLTF
TRBV29-1	TRBJ2-1	CSVEDGDGREGEQFF
TRBV6-1	TRBJ2-5	CASSGTSVVKTQYF
TRBV7-8	TRBJ1-1	CASSLAPNTEAFF
TRBV11-2	TRBJ2-3	CASSLGGTITDTQYF
TRBV6-1	TRBJ2-5	CASSEAVETQYF
TRBV10-3	TRBJ2-3	CAISTGVLGDTQYF
TRBV5-1	TRBJ2-1	CASSLGQGAFNEQFF
TRBV11-2	TRBJ2-1	CASSLEGNRDEQFF
TRBV20-1	TRBJ2-1	CRGRTSGREDVNEQFF
TRBV2	TRBJ1-5	CASGRQGVQPQHF
TRBV9	TRBJ2-7	CASSVEGGFPYEQYF
TRBV29-1	TRBJ2-1	CSVGSNEQFF